The T cell receptor (beta chain) described here comes from a study of T cells in localized non-small cell lung cancer. Overall study results and limits: Longer overall survival associated with higher blood T cell density; shorter survival with higher adjacent-lung clonality. Adjacent lung had a median around 60 of the 100 largest tumor clones. Uninvolved adjacent lung showed peak T cell clonality, exceeding tumor.

After removal of 5 bases from V and 8 bases from J, the junction contained 10 bases not matched to a gene. CDR1 and CDR2 from the germline V gene are LNHDA and SQIVND (reference sequence). CDR3 length: 15 residues. Sequenced by immunoSEQ multiplex PCR; TCRdb stores in-frame clones only, minus some. The sample holds over 30,000 clones; approximately 90% are singletons and the top ten take around 5.8%. Concerning this clone: Its antigen is not known.

The sequenced sample was peripheral blood mononuclear cells, obtained before any cancer treatment. V is TRBV19 and J is TRBJ2-2; 8 positions match TRBD2. The sequence came from a male donor older than 55 with stage II lung adenocarcinoma. The CDR3: CASSEVAGRAGELFF. The CDR3 nucleotides read TGTGCCAGTAGTGAGGTAGCGGGACGGGCGGGGGAGCTGTTTTTT. The entire variable domain, with the rest obtained from reference TRBV19 and TRBJ2-2, is as follows: DGGITQSPKYLFRKEGQNVTLSCEQNLNHDAMYWYRQDPGQGLRLIYYSQIVNDFQKGDIAEGYSVSREKKESFPLTVTSAQKNPTAFYLCASSEVAGRAGELFFGEGSRLTVL.